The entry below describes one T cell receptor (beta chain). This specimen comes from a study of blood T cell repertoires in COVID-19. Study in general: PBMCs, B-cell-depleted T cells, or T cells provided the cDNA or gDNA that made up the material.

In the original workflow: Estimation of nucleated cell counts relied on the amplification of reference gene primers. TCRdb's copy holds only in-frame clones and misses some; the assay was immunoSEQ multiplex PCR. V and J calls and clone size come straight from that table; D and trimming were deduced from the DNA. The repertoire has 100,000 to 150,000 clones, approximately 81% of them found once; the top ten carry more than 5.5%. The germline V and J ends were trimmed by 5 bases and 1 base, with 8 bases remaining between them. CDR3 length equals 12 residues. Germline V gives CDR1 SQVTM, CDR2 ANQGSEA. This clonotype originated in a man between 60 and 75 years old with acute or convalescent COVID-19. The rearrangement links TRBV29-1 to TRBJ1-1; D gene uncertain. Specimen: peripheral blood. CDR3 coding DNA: TGCAGCGTTCGTTCGGGGAACACTGAAGCTTTCTTT. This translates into CSVRSGNTEAFF.